What follows are 20 T cell receptor beta chains derived from one specimen sequenced in a study of cytotoxic CD8 clonotypes in ibrutinib-treated CLL. The table came from immunoSEQ multiplex PCR; TCRdb's copy has only in-frame clones and leaves some out. The sample records about 89,000 clones, around 80% being singletons. The sample here was PBMCs, taken after 12 months of ibrutinib treatment. These receptors came from a human donor with chronic lymphocytic leukemia.

Worth noting for this clone: Other DNA sequences of this sample code for an identical CDR3. The chain is built from TRBV2 and TRBJ1-4, with 7 bases matching TRBD1. The CDR3 totals 13 residues. Trimming removed 8 bases from V and 4 bases from J; junction bases left unmatched: 4. The germline CDR1 and CDR2 sequences are SNHLY and FYNNEI. As DNA, the CDR3 is TGTGCCAGCCGACAGGGAATTAATGAAAAACTGTTTTTT. Protein sequence: CASRQGINEKLFF.

V and J are TRBV30 and TRBJ2-1; unclear D gene. Trimming removed 0 bases from V and 5 bases from J, with 5 bases in between. In germline, CDR1 is GTSNPN, CDR2 SVGIG (reference sequence). The length of the CDR3 is 12 residues. CDR3 protein: CAWSVEDNEQFF. The CDR3 coding sequence is TGTGCCTGGAGTGTCGAGGACAATGAGCAGTTCTTC.

In the case of this clone: Other DNA sequences in the same sample also yield this CDR3. The rearrangement uses TRBV7-9 and TRBJ2-7; the D is unclear. V gave up 3 bases and J gave up 7 bases, with 10 bases separating them. The germline CDR1 and CDR2 sequences are SEHNR and FQNEAQ (reference sequence). This CDR3 has 12 amino acids. CDR3 coding DNA: TGTGCCAGCAGCTTCCTTGGTAGAGAGCAGTACTTC. Amino acids: CASSFLGREQYF.

The V call is TRBV7-9, the J call TRBJ2-7, with D hard to call. This CDR3 comprises 15 residues. CDR1 SEHNR and CDR2 FQNEAQ come from the germline V gene (reference sequence). With 2 bases removed from V and 1 base from J, the gap between germline ends came to 12 bases. CDR3 amino acids: CASSLTGFASYEQYF. The CDR3 coding sequence is TGTGCCAGCAGCTTAACCGGGTTCGCATCCTACGAGCAGTACTTC. The full variable domain, with the rest looked up from reference TRBV7-9 and TRBJ2-7, is DTGVSQNPRHKITKRGQNVTFRCDPISEHNRLYWYRQTLGQGPEFLTYFQNEAQLEKSRLLSDRFSAERPKGSFSTLEIQRTEQGDSAMYLCASSLTGFASYEQYFGPGTRLTVT.

The CDR3 sequence is CASNKGTGTNEKLFF. CDR3 DNA sequence: TGTGCCAGCAACAAAGGGACAGGGACTAATGAAAAACTGTTTTTT. This chain joins TRBV21-1 and TRBJ1-4; TRBD1 is the table's D call, not checked against the DNA. TRBV21-1 is noted as a pseudogene. The CDR3 loop spans 15 amino acids.

This sequence joins TRBV28 and TRBJ1-6, with 7 bases matching TRBD1. Germline V lookup: CDR1 MDHEN, CDR2 SYDVKM. The CDR3 sequence is 17 residues long. V shed 4 bases, J shed 10 bases, and the junction held 16 bases outside the gene matches. CDR3 sequence reads: CASSSMSRQGRGSPLHF. CDR3 in DNA: TGTGCCAGCAGTTCCATGAGCCGACAGGGAAGAGGGTCACCCCTCCACTTT. Supplemented by reference TRBV28 and TRBJ1-6, the full variable domain reads DVKVTQSSRYLVKRTGEKVFLECVQDMDHENMFWYRQDPGLGLRLIYFSYDVKMKEKGDIPEGYSVSREKKERFSLILESASTNQTSMYLCASSSMSRQGRGSPLHFGNGTRLTVT.

This clone was counted a single time. V gene TRBV4-2 combines with J gene TRBJ1-3; D is unresolved. Germline V gene sequence: CDR1 LGHNA, CDR2 YNFKEQ. CDR3 length: 13 amino acids. Trimming removed 1 base from V and 4 bases from J, with 5 bases in between. The CDR3 region is CASSQGGGNTIYF. CDR3 sequence (DNA): TGTGCCAGCAGCCAAGGAGGAGGAAACACCATATATTTT.

This chain joins TRBV2 and TRBJ1-4; 8 nucleotides agree with TRBD1. Germline assignment: CDR1 SNHLY and CDR2 FYNNEI. CDR3 length equals 13 residues. With 7 bases clipped from V and 10 bases from J, the junction kept 8 bases outside the gene matches. CDR3 bases: TGTGCCAGCACCATAGGGACAGGCCGAAAACTGTTTTTT. Translating it yields CASTIGTGRKLFF.

The chain employs TRBV2 and TRBJ1-5; D remains ambiguous. The germline V and J ends were trimmed by 5 bases and 0 bases, with 5 bases remaining between them. CDR3 length: 13 residues. Germline V CDR1 and CDR2: SNHLY, FYNNEI. The CDR3 DNA reads as TGTGCCAGCAGTCCGGATAGCAATCAGCCCCAGCATTTT. Translated: CASSPDSNQPQHF.

The rearrangement joins TRBV15 to TRBJ1-1, with a weak D call TRBD1 (6 bases). V was trimmed by 0 bases and J by 4 bases, leaving 9 bases between them. The length of the CDR3 is 14 residues. Per the germline V gene, CDR1 is LNHNV and CDR2 is YYDKDF (reference sequence). CDR3 sequence: CATSRDGGATEAFF. The DNA of the CDR3 is TGTGCCACCAGCAGAGATGGGGGCGCCACTGAAGCTTTCTTT.

This chain uses TRBV19 with TRBJ1-1; 8 nucleotides line up with TRBD1. Germline lookup yields CDR1 LNHDA and CDR2 SQIVND (reference sequence). With V trimmed by 3 bases and J by 4 bases, 4 bases remained unmatched. This CDR3 contains 14 residues. The CDR3 coding sequence is TGTGCCAGTAGTATCCAGGGGGCGCGCACTGAAGCTTTCTTT. Protein product: CASSIQGARTEAFF. Full variable domain (remainder filled in from reference TRBV19 and TRBJ1-1): DGGITQSPKYLFRKEGQNVTLSCEQNLNHDAMYWYRQDPGQGLRLIYYSQIVNDFQKGDIAEGYSVSREKKESFPLTVTSAQKNPTAFYLCASSIQGARTEAFFGQGTRLTVV.

The gene calls are TRBV7-9 and TRBJ2-1; 12 nucleotides line up with TRBD1. This CDR3 has 15 residues. Germline CDR1 and CDR2: SEHNR and FQNEAQ (reference sequence). The V segment lost 7 bases and the J segment 8 bases; nucleotides outside the gene matches: 9. CDR3 residues: CASKTGTGGLDEQFF. The CDR3 nucleotides are TGTGCCAGCAAAACCGGGACAGGGGGCCTGGATGAGCAGTTCTTC.

This clone was found once. This chain links TRBV7-2 with TRBJ2-7, with TRBD2 as a possible D gene (5 bases). The V end lost 7 bases, the J end lost 4 bases, and 8 bases lay between the germline ends. Germline V gives CDR1 SGHTA, CDR2 FQGNSA. The CDR3 is made up of 11 amino acids. CDR3 in DNA: TGTGCCAGCACCCTAGCATACGAGCAGTACTTC. Its translation: CASTLAYEQYF.

V and J are TRBV2 and TRBJ1-2; D is undetermined. The germline CDR1 and CDR2 sequences are SNHLY and FYNNEI. This CDR3 has 13 amino acids. The V and J ends lost 4 bases and 6 bases respectively, with 12 bases between them. Here the CDR3 DNA reads TGTGCCAGCAGTGTTGTGGCATTGGATGGCTACACCTTC. Amino acid sequence: CASSVVALDGYTF. Full variable domain (outside the CDR3, taken from reference TRBV2 and TRBJ1-2): EPEVTQTPSHQVTQMGQEVILRCVPISNHLYFYWYRQILGQKVEFLVSFYNNEISEKSEIFDDQFSVERPDGSNFTLKIRSTKLEDSAMYFCASSVVALDGYTFGSGTRLTVV.

The J gene is TRBJ1-2, the V gene TRBV6-5; 8 nucleotides line up with TRBD1. CDR1 is MNHEY and CDR2 is SVGAGI in the germline V gene. Losses at the gene ends were 6 bases for V and 8 bases for J; bases not matched to a gene: 8. The CDR3 sequence is 13 residues long. The DNA of the CDR3 is TGTGCCAGCAGGGGCGGACAGGGTGGAGGCTACACCTTC. Amino acids: CASRGGQGGGYTF.

The V and J genes are TRBV12-5 and TRBJ2-1; 16 bases are a match to TRBD2. V dropped 5 bases and J dropped 8; count of bases not matched to a gene: 9. Germline CDR1 reads LGHNT; CDR2 reads FRNRAP. The CDR3 contains 17 residues. The CDR3 loop reads CASGTGTSGGASYEQFF. The CDR3 DNA reads as TGTGCTAGTGGTACCGGGACTAGCGGGGGGGCTAGCTATGAGCAGTTCTTC. Filled out from reference TRBV12-5 and TRBJ2-1, the complete variable domain reads DARVTQTPRHKVTEMGQEVTMRCQPILGHNTVFWYRQTMMQGLELLAYFRNRAPLDDSGMPKDRFSAEMPDATLATLKIQPSEPRDSAVYFCASGTGTSGGASYEQFFGPGTRLTVL.

The chain links TRBV5-1 to TRBJ2-7; D possibly corresponds to TRBD2 (5 bases). The germline V and J ends were trimmed by 4 bases and 3 bases, with 11 bases remaining between them. CDR1 is SGHRS and CDR2 is YFSETQ in the germline V gene. The CDR3 is 13 residues long. CDR3 in amino acids: CASSPGGFYEQYF. In DNA form, the CDR3 reads TGCGCCAGCAGCCCTGGCGGGTTCTACGAGCAGTACTTC.

The J gene is TRBJ2-2, the V gene TRBV7-2; 7 bases match TRBD1. Germline V gene data show CDR1 as SGHTA and CDR2 as FQGNSA. After removal of 4 bases from V and 1 base from J, the junction contained 3 bases not matched to a gene. The CDR3 loop spans 15 amino acids. The chain's CDR3 is CASSYRTGNTGELFF. The CDR3 DNA reads TGTGCCAGCAGCTACCGGACAGGGAACACCGGGGAGCTGTTTTTT.

This chain uses TRBV30 with TRBJ1-2; TRBD1 might be the D (5 bases). V was trimmed by 3 bases and J by 7 bases, leaving 12 bases between them. This CDR3 region has 12 residues. Germline assignment: CDR1 GTSNPN and CDR2 SVGIG (reference sequence). The CDR3 region is CAWSRPGGGYTF. In nucleotides, the CDR3 is TGTGCCTGGAGCCGACCCGGGGGTGGCTACACCTTC.

The V and J genes are TRBV5-4 and TRBJ1-4, with 9 nucleotides matching TRBD1. The CDR3 has 15 amino acids. Looked up from germline, CDR1 is SGHNT and CDR2 is YYREEE (reference sequence). Germline trimming cut 4 bases from V and 8 bases from J; bases unmatched to any gene: 9. The DNA for the CDR3 is TGTGCCAGCAGCCCATCACAGGGGGCACGAGAAAAACTGTTTTTT. The encoded protein is CASSPSQGAREKLFF.